The sequence of this T cell receptor beta chain was determined in a study of shared T cell receptors in the human thymus. This CDR3 has 17 residues. The V segment lost 4 bases and the J segment 5 bases; nucleotides outside the gene matches: 10. Germline values: CDR1 SGHRS, CDR2 YFSETQ. TCRdb keeps only in-frame clones here, not all; method: immunoSEQ multiplex PCR. Of approximately 730,000 clones listed, 70% to 90% were seen once; the top ten hold about 0.0098%. The same data also contributed to another study, on human thymus T cells. That source adds: Immunologically healthy infants in Finland undergoing congenital heart defect surgery were the donors. Corrective heart surgery yielded resections, and these provided the thymus tissue. Use of V and J genes seemed skewed within the thymic and blood repertoires. Related research found strongly overlapping thymic repertoires in unrelated individuals.

The sample comprised thymocytes. V is TRBV5-1 and J is TRBJ2-5; TRBD2 matches at 14 bases. The sequence came from a girl in the first two years of life with a congenital heart defect. This CDR3 reads CASSAGLAGGVGETQYF. The CDR3, as DNA: TGCGCCAGCAGCGCCGGACTAGCGGGGGGAGTCGGGGAGACCCAGTACTTC.